This is a list of T cell receptor beta chains from one sample in a study of T cells in Graves' hyperthyroidism and ophthalmopathy. Each CDR3 protein gets one entry after TCRdb re-called the multiplex PCR reads with MiXCR. The repertoire holds hundreds of thousands of distinct CDR3 sequences, with nearly 45% as singletons. The sequenced sample was peripheral blood or thyroid tissue (not recorded which). These receptors were taken from an adult man with Graves' disease, either hyperthyroidism or ophthalmopathy (not recorded which). Each CDR3 is given with its conserved first and last residue. The D gene is left open where the match is weak. Clone size is stated in some rows and not others, as once, few, many or a class when expanded.

NA	TRBJ1-1	11	TRBV29-1	TRBD1	TGCAGCGCCCGGACAGGGGCTGAAGCTTTCTTT	CSARTGAEAFF
once	TRBJ2-7	15	TRBV7-2	TRBD1	TGTGCCAGCAGCGCGAGTGGGACAGGGGGCTACGAGCAGTACTTC	CASSASGTGGYEQYF
many	TRBJ2-5	14	TRBV12-3/TRBV12-4	NA	TGTGCCAGCAGCCCTCGACAGGTTCGGGAGACCCAGTACTTC	CASSPRQVRETQYF
many	TRBJ1-5	14	TRBV2	TRBD1	TGTGCCAGCAGTGCGGGAGGGGGCGGTCAGCCCCAGCATTTT	CASSAGGGGQPQHF
NA	TRBJ1-1	15	TRBV7-6	NA	TGTGCCAGCAGCGCCCGGGCAGGGGTGAACACTGAAGCTTTCTTT	CASSARAGVNTEAFF
NA	TRBJ2-7	15	TRBV20-1	TRBD1	TGCAGTGCCACCCCGGGGGACAGGAGCTCCTACGAGCAGTACTTC	CSATPGDRSSYEQYF
few	TRBJ1-1	15	TRBV7-2	NA	TGTGCCAGCAGATGGGGGGGGTCCGTGAACACTGAAGCTTTCTTT	CASRWGGSVNTEAFF
NA	TRBJ2-3	13	TRBV5-5	NA	TGTGCCAGCAGCTATGGGACCGTAGATACGCAGTATTTT	CASSYGTVDTQYF
many	TRBJ1-1	11	TRBV7-9	NA	TGTGCCAGCAGCTTCGGCACTGAAGCTTTCTTT	CASSFGTEAFF
NA	TRBJ1-2	13	TRBV7-2	NA	TGTGCCAGCAGCCCCGCCGGGCCCTATGGCTACACCTTC	CASSPAGPYGYTF
NA	TRBJ1-3	14	TRBV10-2	NA	TGCGCCAGCAGTGGAGGGCAGGGTACGGACACCATATATTTT	CASSGGQGTDTIYF
many	TRBJ1-5	13	TRBV12-3/TRBV12-4	NA	TGTGCCAGCAGCCCGCTTGGAGATCAGCCCCAGCATTTT	CASSPLGDQPQHF
few	TRBJ2-2	15	TRBV19	TRBD2	TGTGCCAGTAGTAGGAGCGGGACGGTTACCGGGGAGCTGTTTTTT	CASSRSGTVTGELFF
NA	TRBJ1-5	15	TRBV20-1	NA	TGCAGTGCTAGAGACCCTTGGGGGATCGGTCAGCCCCAGCATTTT	CSARDPWGIGQPQHF
NA	TRBJ1-4	15	TRBV2	TRBD1	TGTGCCAGCAGTGCCGGGGACAGTGGCACTGAAAAACTGTTTTTT	CASSAGDSGTEKLFF
many	TRBJ1-2	12	TRBV29-1	NA	TGCAGCGTTGCACAAGCTAACTATGGCTACACCTTC	CSVAQANYGYTF
few	TRBJ2-7	15	TRBV2	TRBD2	TGTGCCAGCAGTGGACTAGCGGGAGTGTCCCACGAGCAGTACTTC	CASSGLAGVSHEQYF
NA	TRBJ1-2	12	TRBV5-1	NA	TGCGCCAGCAGCCCGGACGGGAATGGCTACACCTTC	CASSPDGNGYTF
NA	TRBJ1-6	14	TRBV7-9	TRBD1	TGTGCCAGCAGAGTGACAGGGGGGAATTCACCCCTCCACTTT	CASRVTGGNSPLHF
many	TRBJ1-6	15	TRBV7-9	NA	TGTGCCAGCAGCTTCCGGGACACAGCATATTCACCCCTCCACTTT	CASSFRDTAYSPLHF
once	TRBJ2-5	11	TRBV29-1	NA	TGCAGCGCCGGGTTGGAGGAGACCCAGTACTTC	CSAGLEETQYF
NA	TRBJ2-7	13	TRBV7-6	TRBD1	TGTGCCAGCAGCCCTAAGCCAGGGGGCGAGCAGTACTTC	CASSPKPGGEQYF
NA	TRBJ2-7	12	TRBV29-1	NA	TGCAGCGTTGAAGAGGGGGGCTACGAGCAGTACTTC	CSVEEGGYEQYF
NA	TRBJ1-2	16	TRBV10-3	TRBD1	TGTGCCAGCAGTTACAGGGGTCGCAGGACGGGATATGGCTACACCTTC	CASSYRGRRTGYGYTF
many	TRBJ1-4	15	TRBV7-3	NA	TGTGCCAGCAGCTTAACATCGGGAACTAATGAAAAACTGTTTTTT	CASSLTSGTNEKLFF
NA	TRBJ1-2	13	TRBV12-3/TRBV12-4	TRBD1	TGTGCCAGCAGCCCGACAGGGGCGAATGGCTACACCTTC	CASSPTGANGYTF
NA	TRBJ1-2	15	TRBV9	NA	TGTGCCAGCAGCGTATCTTCACTGGGGGGTGATGGCTACACCTTC	CASSVSSLGGDGYTF
NA	TRBJ2-7	9	TRBV10-3	NA	TGTGCCACAACCTACGAGCAGTACTTC	CATTYEQYF
NA	TRBJ2-7	14	TRBV2	NA	TGTGCCAGCAGTGAAGGGGTCTATGGCTACGAGCAGTACTTC	CASSEGVYGYEQYF
NA	TRBJ1-3	15	TRBV20-1	NA	TGCAGTGCTAGAGATGGGACGACTCTCGAAAACACCATATATTTT	CSARDGTTLENTIYF
many	TRBJ1-1	11	TRBV29-1	TRBD1	TGCAGCGTCGAAGGACAGGGCGAAGCTTTCTTT	CSVEGQGEAFF
once	TRBJ2-5	15	TRBV5-8	TRBD2	TGTGCCAGCAGACGTCAGCGGGGGGGACAAGAGACCCAGTACTTC	CASRRQRGGQETQYF
once	TRBJ2-5	14	TRBV20-1	NA	TGCAGTGCTAGAGAGTCGCCTGATCAAGAGACCCAGTACTTC	CSARESPDQETQYF
NA	TRBJ1-2	12	TRBV12-3/TRBV12-4	NA	TGTGCCAGCAGTGACCGGGACTATGGCTACACCTTC	CASSDRDYGYTF
few	TRBJ2-2	16	TRBV24-1	TRBD1	TGTGCCAGTAAGAGGACAGGGGGCCCGAACACCGGGGAGCTGTTTTTT	CASKRTGGPNTGELFF
NA	TRBJ1-2	14	TRBV24-1	TRBD1	TGTGCCACCAGTCCGGGACAGGGGCAGTATGGCTACACCTTC	CATSPGQGQYGYTF
few	TRBJ1-1	11	TRBV28	NA	TGTGCCAGCAGTCCGTCGGGGTGGCCTTTCTTT	CASSPSGWPFF